Shown below are 10 T cell receptor beta chains from a single sample sequenced in a study of blood T cell repertoires in COVID-19. Assay: immunoSEQ multiplex PCR; the TCRdb copy retains only in-frame clones and omits some. This sample has a few hundred thousand clones, with more than 65% found just once. What was sequenced was peripheral blood. The receptors stem from a woman in her late teens or twenties with acute or convalescent COVID-19.

This rearrangement joins TRBV19 to TRBJ1-1; D gene uncertain. This CDR3 comprises 13 residues. CDR1 is LNHDA, CDR2 SQIVND, per germline (reference sequence). V was shortened by 1 base and J by 3 bases, with 6 bases between the two germline ends. Written as DNA, the CDR3 is TGTGCCAGTAGTATAGGGAGGGACACTGAAGCTTTCTTT. Translated: CASSIGRDTEAFF.

The genes are TRBV11-2 and TRBJ2-7; TRBD1 agrees at 7 bases. The V and J ends lost 4 bases and 0 bases, in that order; junction bases with no gene match: 9. Per the germline V gene, CDR1 is SGHAT and CDR2 is FQNNGV. CDR3 length: 16 amino acids. The CDR3 bases are TGTGCCAGCAGCTCACACCCGACAGGGAGCTCCTACGAGCAGTACTTC. As protein: CASSSHPTGSSYEQYF.

The chain uses TRBV9 and TRBJ2-7; 11 nucleotides line up with TRBD2. The CDR3 runs to 14 residues. CDR1 is SGDLS, CDR2 YYNGEE, per germline. With 3 bases clipped from V and 6 bases from J, the junction kept 5 bases outside the gene matches. CDR3 sequence (DNA): TGTGCCAGCAGCGAACTAGCGGGAGTGGGCGAGCAGTACTTC. This gives the protein CASSELAGVGEQYF.

This clone showed up just once. This chain connects TRBV5-1 to TRBJ1-3, with D tentatively TRBD1 (5 bases). The V gene lost 0 bases and the J gene lost 1 base, with 11 bases spanning the gap. The CDR3 loop spans 16 amino acids. Germline V CDR1 and CDR2: SGHRS, YFSETQ. The CDR3 DNA reads as TGCGCCAGCAGCTTGGGGATTGGGGCGTCTGGAAACACCATATATTTT. Amino acid sequence: CASSLGIGASGNTIYF. Full variable domain (remainder filled in from reference TRBV5-1 and TRBJ1-3): KAGVTQTPRYLIKTRGQQVTLSCSPISGHRSVSWYQQTPGQGLQFLFEYFSETQRNKGNFPGRFSGRQFSNSRSEMNVSTLELGDSALYLCASSLGIGASGNTIYFGEGSWLTVV.

The chain couples TRBV2 to TRBJ2-4, with D perhaps TRBD2 (5 bases). The length of the CDR3 is 15 residues. V was pared by 9 bases and J by 0 bases, with 15 bases between. The V gene's germline CDR1 is SNHLY and CDR2 FYNNEI. CDR3 in amino acids: CASCRELLAKNIQYF. The DNA of the CDR3 is TGTGCCAGTTGTCGGGAACTGCTAGCCAAAAACATTCAGTACTTC.

The gene calls are TRBV2 and TRBJ2-7; 7 bases are a match to TRBD2. The length of the CDR3 is 16 residues. CDR1 is SNHLY, CDR2 FYNNEI, per germline. Trimming took 0 bases from V and 3 from J; bases not matched to a gene: 8. The CDR3 nucleotides are TGTGCCAGCAGTGAAGCGTGGACTAGTGGCCTCTACGAGCAGTACTTC. Its translation is CASSEAWTSGLYEQYF.

The genes are TRBV5-1 and TRBJ1-2, with a tentative D call TRBD1 (5 bases). CDR3 length: 13 residues. Trimming took off 4 bases at V and 8 bases at J, with 15 bases between the two ends. Germline V gene lookup returns CDR1 SGHRS and CDR2 YFSETQ. The CDR3 DNA sequence: TGCGCCAGCAGCCAAGACCCGCAGGGCGGCTACACCTTC. It codes for CASSQDPQGGYTF.

This clone was seen a single time. This rearrangement joins TRBV6-2 or TRBV6-3 to TRBJ2-1; TRBD2 might be the D (6 bases). Between the trimmed V and J ends, which lost 5 bases and 9 bases, there was a span of 17 bases. CDR1 and CDR2 from the germline V gene are MNHEY and SVGEGT. CDR3 size: 14 residues. CDR3 sequence (DNA): TGTGCCAGCAGTCCCCTCGGGAGACGGGGTGAGCAGTTCTTC. It codes for CASSPLGRRGEQFF.

The chain uses TRBV6-5 and TRBJ1-2; 8 bases match TRBD1. Germline values: CDR1 MNHEY, CDR2 SVGAGI. V dropped 7 bases and J dropped 5; count of bases not matched to a gene: 6. The CDR3 length is 13 residues. CDR3 residues: CASNPGQGYGYTF. CDR3 in DNA: TGTGCCAGCAATCCAGGACAGGGATATGGCTACACCTTC.

The CDR3 reads CASSFEQAAPYTEAFF. CDR3 DNA sequence: TGTGCCAGCAGTTTTGAGCAAGCGGCCCCCTACACTGAAGCTTTCTTT. This sequence joins TRBV28 and TRBJ1-1, with D unclear. CDR1 and CDR2 (germline): MDHEN, SYDVKM. This CDR3 is 16 amino acids long. V dropped 3 bases and J dropped 3 bases, with 17 bases sitting between them.